This TCR beta chain originates from a study of CD8 T cells in ankylosing spondylitis listed by TCRdb under 2017. Regarding the research as a whole: T cell receptor beta repertoires were profiled in healthy donors and ankylosing spondylitis patients so that disease-linked TCR variants could be found. In total, the full study cohort was made up of approximately 99 healthy donors and 25 to 30 ankylosing spondylitis patients. Peripheral blood samples were taken, and synovial fluid was additionally collected from ankylosing spondylitis patients. General study outcomes and caveats: A CD8+ phenotype was shown by the disease-linked clones, which were found at relatively low frequencies in peripheral blood. Some motif variants were previously reported in synovial fluid and blood of reactive arthritis patients, suggesting common disease-initiation mechanisms. According to the report, matched synovial fluid samples from ankylosing spondylitis patients were significantly enriched for the disease-linked clones. Blood from ankylosing spondylitis patients appeared to be characterized by a TCR beta motif composed of roughly eight highly homologous amino acid variants.

The sequencing machine was an Illumina HiSeq 2500. Quantitative 5'-RACE with molecular barcodes was the method used to prepare the TCR beta libraries. In the source study's methods: A new computational method based on a probabilistic model of VDJ rearrangement was used to identify disease-linked TCR variants. In TCRdb, the public reads were trimmed at Q25 with fastp and aligned with MiXCR, with productive beta chains retained. Rows with one shared CDR3 protein collapse into an entry with the most common genes and DNA. The V and J calls were determined by TCRdb, not by the authors. The sample yields hundreds of thousands of distinct CDR3 sequences; 10% to 15% were counted once. The ten largest make up more than 0.5% of the sample. The germline V gene provides CDR1 SGHTA and CDR2 FQGNSA. Including the terminal cysteine and phenylalanine, the CDR3 comprises 15 residues. Only CDR3 DNA is held: 45 bases, read in frame from base 1. V is pruned by 5 bases and J by 3 bases, leaving 6 bases of the junction without a gene match.

As for this clonotype: There is no known antigen for this receptor. Qualities for individual bases were not recorded, and no much larger clone is one base off.

The source is a male donor with ankylosing spondylitis. The chain is encoded by TRBV7-2 joined to TRBJ2-7, and 11 bases in between align with TRBD2. The sequenced sample consisted of blood, either unsorted or a sorted T cell fraction (not recorded which). The DNA is TGTGCCAGCAGCGCCCGACTAGCGGGAAGCTACGAGCAGTACTTC. This codes for CASSARLAGSYEQYF.